This note documents a single T cell receptor (beta chain) sequence. These data originate in a study of shared T cell receptors in the human thymus. V was shortened by 4 bases and J by 0 bases, with 13 bases between the two germline ends. The CDR3 has 16 residues. Germline V gives CDR1 SGHAT, CDR2 FQNNGV. Assay used: immunoSEQ multiplex PCR; TCRdb lists only in-frame clones, some missing. The sample includes hundreds of thousands of clones, approximately 89% seen only once; the top ten take roughly 0.0089%. Another study also made use of these data, one on human thymus T cells.

The origin of this receptor is a boy in the first two years of life with a congenital heart defect. This rearrangement joins TRBV11-2 to TRBJ1-5, with D unclear. Material for sequencing was thymocytes. In nucleotides, the CDR3 is TGTGCCAGCAGCTCGCCGACACGCTATAGCAATCAGCCCCAGCATTTT. Translating it yields CASSSPTRYSNQPQHF.